These 4 T cell receptor beta chains originate from one sample sequenced in a study of T cells in Graves' hyperthyroidism and ophthalmopathy. It was RNA transcripts that yielded the amplified TCR beta CDR3 regions. HTBI primers were the set used in a first-round RT-PCR of the TCR CDR3. TCRdb used MiXCR to reprocess the multiplex PCR reads, holding one entry per CDR3 protein. The repertoire holds a few hundred thousand distinct CDR3 sequences, with 15% to 20% as singletons. The source material was blood. These receptors originate from a woman aged 45-65 years with Graves' hyperthyroidism.

V and J are TRBV19 and TRBJ1-1; 7 bases align to TRBD1. After removal of 5 bases from V and 6 bases from J, the junction contained 12 bases not matched to a gene. Germline loops: CDR1 LNHDA, CDR2 SQIVND (reference sequence). The CDR3 loop spans 15 amino acids. CDR3 nucleotides: TGTGCCAGTAGTGCAACGGACAGGTGGTACGCTGAAGCTTTCTTT. Translating it yields CASSATDRWYAEAFF. Supplemented by reference TRBV19 and TRBJ1-1, the full variable domain reads DGGITQSPKYLFRKEGQNVTLSCEQNLNHDAMYWYRQDPGQGLRLIYYSQIVNDFQKGDIAEGYSVSREKKESFPLTVTSAQKNPTAFYLCASSATDRWYAEAFFGQGTRLTVV.

This clonotype has only a few counts. This sequence joins TRBV20-1 and TRBJ2-7; 9 nucleotides align to TRBD2. CDR3 length: 15 amino acids. Trimming at V came to 3 bases and at J to 0 bases, leaving 6 bases not matched to a gene. Germline CDR1 is DFQATT and CDR2 is SNEGSKA (reference sequence). The CDR3 reads CSARGLAGPSYEQYV. The DNA of the CDR3 is TGCAGTGCTAGGGGGCTAGCGGGACCCTCCTACGAGCAGTACGTC.

This clonotype came up many times. The chain links TRBV6-1 to TRBJ1-1; tentative D call: TRBD1 (5 bases). CDR1 and CDR2 from the germline V gene are MNHNS and SASEGT. CDR3 size: 14 residues. Trimming stripped 4 bases from V and 2 bases from J, with 11 bases between. In DNA, the CDR3 is TGTGCCAGCAGTGGGACATCGAGTAACACTGAAGCTTTCTTT. Its protein is CASSGTSSNTEAFF.

The CDR3 nucleotides are TGTGCCATCAGTCTACCACCGGGACTAGCGGGGGGGTACACAGATACGCAGTATTTT. It yields the protein CAISLPPGLAGGYTDTQYF. The chain couples TRBV10-3 to TRBJ2-3, with TRBD2 matching 16 bases. Trimming took 5 bases from V and 2 from J; bases not matched to a gene: 10. CDR1 is ENHRY and CDR2 is SYGVKD in the germline V gene. There are 19 residues in the CDR3.